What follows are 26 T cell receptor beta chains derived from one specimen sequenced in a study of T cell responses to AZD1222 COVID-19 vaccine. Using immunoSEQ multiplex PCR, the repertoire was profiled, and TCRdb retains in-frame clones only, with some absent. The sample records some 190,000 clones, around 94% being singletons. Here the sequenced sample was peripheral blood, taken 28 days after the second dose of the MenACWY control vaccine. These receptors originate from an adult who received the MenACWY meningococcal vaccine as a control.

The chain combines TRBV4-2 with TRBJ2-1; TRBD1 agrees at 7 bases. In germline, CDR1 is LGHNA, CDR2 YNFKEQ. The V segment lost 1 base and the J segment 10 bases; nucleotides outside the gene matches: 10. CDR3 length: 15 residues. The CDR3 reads CASSQGDEGAKEQFF. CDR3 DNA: TGTGCCAGCAGCCAAGGAGATGAGGGGGCCAAGGAGCAGTTCTTC.

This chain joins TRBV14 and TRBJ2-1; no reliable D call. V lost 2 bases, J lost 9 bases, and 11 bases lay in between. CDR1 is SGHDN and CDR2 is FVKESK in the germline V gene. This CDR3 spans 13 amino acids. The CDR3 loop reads CASSQLRVGEQFF. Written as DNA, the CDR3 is TGTGCCAGCAGCCAACTCCGTGTCGGTGAGCAGTTCTTC.

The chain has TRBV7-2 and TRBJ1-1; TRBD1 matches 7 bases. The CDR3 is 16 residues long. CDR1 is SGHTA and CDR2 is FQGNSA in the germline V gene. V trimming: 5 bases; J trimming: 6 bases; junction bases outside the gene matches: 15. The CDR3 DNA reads TGTGCCAGCAGCGAAAGGGTGATGGGAGGGGGCGCTGAAGCTTTCTTT. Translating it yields CASSERVMGGGAEAFF.

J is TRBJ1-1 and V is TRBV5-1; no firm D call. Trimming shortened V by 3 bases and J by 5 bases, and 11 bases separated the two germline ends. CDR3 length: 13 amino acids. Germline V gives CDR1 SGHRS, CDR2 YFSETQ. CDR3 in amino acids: CASSSAGGTEAFF. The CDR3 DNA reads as TGCGCCAGCAGCTCGGCGGGTGGGACTGAAGCTTTCTTT.

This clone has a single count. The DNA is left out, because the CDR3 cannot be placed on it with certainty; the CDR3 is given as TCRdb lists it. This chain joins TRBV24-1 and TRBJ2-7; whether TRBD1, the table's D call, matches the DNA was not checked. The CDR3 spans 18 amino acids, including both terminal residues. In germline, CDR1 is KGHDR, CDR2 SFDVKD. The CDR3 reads CASVPPVGICQGTDEQYF.

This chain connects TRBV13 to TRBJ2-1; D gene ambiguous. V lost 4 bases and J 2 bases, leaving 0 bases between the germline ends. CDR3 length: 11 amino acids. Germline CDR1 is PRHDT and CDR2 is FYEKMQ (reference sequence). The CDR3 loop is CASSSYNEQFF. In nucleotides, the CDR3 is TGTGCCAGCAGCTCCTACAATGAGCAGTTCTTC.

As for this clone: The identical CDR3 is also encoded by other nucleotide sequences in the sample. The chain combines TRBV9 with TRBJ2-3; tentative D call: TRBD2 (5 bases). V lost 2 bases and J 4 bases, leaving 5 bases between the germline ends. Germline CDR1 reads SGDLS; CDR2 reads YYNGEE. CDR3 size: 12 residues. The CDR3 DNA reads TGTGCCAGCAGCGTGGAGGCAGATACGCAGTATTTT. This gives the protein CASSVEADTQYF.

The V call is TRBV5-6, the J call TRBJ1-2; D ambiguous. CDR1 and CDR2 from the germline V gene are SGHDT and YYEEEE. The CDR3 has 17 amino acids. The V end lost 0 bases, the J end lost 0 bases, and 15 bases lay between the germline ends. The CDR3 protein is CASSLDPQPSPNYGYTF. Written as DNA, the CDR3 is TGTGCCAGCAGCTTGGACCCTCAACCATCTCCTAACTATGGCTACACCTTC.

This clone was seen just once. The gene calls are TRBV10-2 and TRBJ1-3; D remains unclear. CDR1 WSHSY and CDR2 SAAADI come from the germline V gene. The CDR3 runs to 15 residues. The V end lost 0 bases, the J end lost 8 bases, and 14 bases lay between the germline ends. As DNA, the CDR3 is TGCGCCAGCAGTGAGTCGGGAGCTTTTTCGGACACCATATATTTT. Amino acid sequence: CASSESGAFSDTIYF.

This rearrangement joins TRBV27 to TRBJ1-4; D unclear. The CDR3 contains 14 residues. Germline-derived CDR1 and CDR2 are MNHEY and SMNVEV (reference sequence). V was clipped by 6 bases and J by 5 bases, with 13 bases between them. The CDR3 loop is CASSPPGRNEKLFF. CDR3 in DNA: TGTGCCAGCAGCCCTCCCGGCAGAAATGAAAAACTGTTTTTT.

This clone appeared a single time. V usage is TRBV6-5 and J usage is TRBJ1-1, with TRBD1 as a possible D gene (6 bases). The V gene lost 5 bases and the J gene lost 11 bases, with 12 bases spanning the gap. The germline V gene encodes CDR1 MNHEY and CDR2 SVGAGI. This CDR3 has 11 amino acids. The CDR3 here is CASSKQGVAFF. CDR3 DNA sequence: TGTGCCAGCAGTAAACAGGGAGTGGCTTTCTTT.

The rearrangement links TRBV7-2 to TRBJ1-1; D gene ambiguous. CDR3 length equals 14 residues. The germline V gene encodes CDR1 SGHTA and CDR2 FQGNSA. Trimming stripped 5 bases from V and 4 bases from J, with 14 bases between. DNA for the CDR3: TGTGCCAGCAGCCTCTCCCTGTTGAGCACTGAAGCTTTCTTT. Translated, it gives CASSLSLLSTEAFF.

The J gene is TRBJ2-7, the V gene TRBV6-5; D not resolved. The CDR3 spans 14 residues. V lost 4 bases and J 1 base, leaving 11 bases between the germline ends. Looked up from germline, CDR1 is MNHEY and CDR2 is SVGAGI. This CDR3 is CASSFRTFSYEQYF. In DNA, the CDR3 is TGTGCCAGCAGTTTTCGGACGTTTTCCTACGAGCAGTACTTC.

CDR3 residues: CASSQDYRDTRAFF. As DNA, the CDR3 is TGTGCCAGCAGCCAGGACTACAGGGATACAAGAGCTTTCTTT. The gene calls are TRBV14 and TRBJ1-1; D possibly corresponds to TRBD1 (6 bases). The CDR3 length is 14 residues. The germline V gene encodes CDR1 SGHDN and CDR2 FVKESK. V was pared by 3 bases and J by 10 bases, with 18 bases between.

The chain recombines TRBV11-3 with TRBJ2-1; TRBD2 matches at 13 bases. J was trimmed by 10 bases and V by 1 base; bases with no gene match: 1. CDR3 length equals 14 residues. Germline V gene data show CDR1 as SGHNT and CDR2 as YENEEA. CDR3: CASSLGGLAGEQFF. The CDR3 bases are TGTGCCAGCAGCTTAGGGGGACTAGCGGGGGAGCAGTTCTTC.

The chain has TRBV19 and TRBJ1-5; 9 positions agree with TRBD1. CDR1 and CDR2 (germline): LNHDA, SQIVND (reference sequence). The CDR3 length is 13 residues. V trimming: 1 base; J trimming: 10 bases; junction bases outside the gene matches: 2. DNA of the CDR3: TGTGCCAGTAGTATAGGGGACAGGGCTCCCCAGCATTTT. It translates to CASSIGDRAPQHF.

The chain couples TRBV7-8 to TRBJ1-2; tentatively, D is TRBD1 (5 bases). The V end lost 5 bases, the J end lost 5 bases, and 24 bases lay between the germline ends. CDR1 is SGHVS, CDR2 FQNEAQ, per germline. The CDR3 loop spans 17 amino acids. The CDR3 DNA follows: TGTGCCAGCAGCCAGCGAGGTGTAGCGACAGCTCGGTATGGCTACACCTTC. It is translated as CASSQRGVATARYGYTF.

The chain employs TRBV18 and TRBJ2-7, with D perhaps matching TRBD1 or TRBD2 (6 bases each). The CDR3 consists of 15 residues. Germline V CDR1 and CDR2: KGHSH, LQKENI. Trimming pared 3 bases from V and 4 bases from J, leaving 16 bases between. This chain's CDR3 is CASSPGDGGSYEQYF. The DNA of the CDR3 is TGTGCCAGCTCACCCGGGGACGGGGGCTCGTACGAGCAGTACTTC.

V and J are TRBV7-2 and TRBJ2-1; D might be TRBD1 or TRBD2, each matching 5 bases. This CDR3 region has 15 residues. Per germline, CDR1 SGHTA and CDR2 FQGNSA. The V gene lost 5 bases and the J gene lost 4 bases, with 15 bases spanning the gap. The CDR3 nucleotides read TGTGCCAGCAGCGACGGGACGCGGAATTACAATGAGCAGTTCTTC. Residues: CASSDGTRNYNEQFF.

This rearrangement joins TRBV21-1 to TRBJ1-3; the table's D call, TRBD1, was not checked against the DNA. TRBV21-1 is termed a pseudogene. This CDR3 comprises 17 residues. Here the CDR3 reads CASSIETGGAAGNTIYF. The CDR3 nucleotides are TGTGCCAGCAGCATCGAGACAGGGGGCGCGGCTGGAAACACCATATATTTT.

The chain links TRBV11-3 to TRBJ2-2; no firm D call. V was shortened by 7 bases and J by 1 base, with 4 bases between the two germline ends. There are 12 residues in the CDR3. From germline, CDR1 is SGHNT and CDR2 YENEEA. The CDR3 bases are TGTGCCAGCACGGGGAACACCGGGGAGCTGTTTTTT. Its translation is CASTGNTGELFF.

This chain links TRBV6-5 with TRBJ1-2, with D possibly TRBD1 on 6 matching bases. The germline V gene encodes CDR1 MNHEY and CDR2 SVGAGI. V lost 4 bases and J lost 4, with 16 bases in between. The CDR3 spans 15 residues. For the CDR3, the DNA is TGTGCCAGCAGTTCCCACCCGGACAGCTCCTATGGCTACACCTTC. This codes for CASSSHPDSSYGYTF.

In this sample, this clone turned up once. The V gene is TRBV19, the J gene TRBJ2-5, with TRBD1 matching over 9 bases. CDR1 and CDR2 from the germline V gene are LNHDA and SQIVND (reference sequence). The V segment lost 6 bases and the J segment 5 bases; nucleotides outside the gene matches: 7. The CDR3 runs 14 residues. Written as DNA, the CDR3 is TGTGCCAGTAGGAGGGGACAGGGAGGGGAGACCCAGTACTTC. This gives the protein CASRRGQGGETQYF.

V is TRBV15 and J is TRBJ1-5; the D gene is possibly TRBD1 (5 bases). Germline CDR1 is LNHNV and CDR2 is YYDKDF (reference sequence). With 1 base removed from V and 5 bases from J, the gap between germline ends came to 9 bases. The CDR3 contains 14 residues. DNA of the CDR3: TGTGCCACCAGCAGAGCGACAGTTGATCAGCCCCAGCATTTT. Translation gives CATSRATVDQPQHF.

Here the CDR3 reads CASSEELAGYEQYF. The CDR3 bases are TGTGCCAGCAGTGAAGAACTAGCGGGGTACGAGCAGTACTTC. The chain has TRBV2 and TRBJ2-7, with TRBD2 matching 10 bases. Germline V lookup: CDR1 SNHLY, CDR2 FYNNEI. The trim removed 1 base at V and 4 bases at J, leaving 1 base unmatched. CDR3 length equals 14 residues.

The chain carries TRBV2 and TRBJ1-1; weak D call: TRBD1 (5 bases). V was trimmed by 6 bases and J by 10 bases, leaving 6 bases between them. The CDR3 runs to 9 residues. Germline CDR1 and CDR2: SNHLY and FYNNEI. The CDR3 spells CASRTVAFF. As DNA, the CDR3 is TGTGCCAGCAGGACAGTAGCTTTCTTT.